Listed below are T cell receptor beta chains from one sample, sequenced in a study of vaccination and CD4 T cells after COVID-19. What these receptors recognize is not known. TCRdb re-called the PCR reads with MiXCR, one entry per CDR3 protein. The sample records around 15,000 distinct CDR3 sequences, approximately 54% being singletons. Source: CD4+ T cells from blood, cultured in vitro, taken about 7 months after SARS-CoV-2 vaccination. The source is a human donor who had recovered from COVID-19. CDR3s include the opening cysteine and the closing phenylalanine or tryptophan. D genes are given only for firm matches. Clone size is not always given. Where it is, it says once, few, many or a class for expanded clones.

J	V	size	length	D	CDR3	DNA
TRBJ1-2	TRBV4-1	-	14	-	CASNPRPGIYGYTF	TGCGCCAGCAACCCGCGGCCGGGCATCTATGGCTACACCTTC
TRBJ2-6	TRBV10-1	-	13	-	CASSVSGANVLTF	TGCGCCAGCAGTGTGTCTGGGGCCAACGTCCTGACTTTC
TRBJ2-5	TRBV15	-	17	TRBD2	CATSRASGGAPRETQYF	TGTGCCACCAGCAGGGCTAGCGGGGGGGCCCCGCGGGAGACCCAGTACTTC
TRBJ2-7	TRBV20-1	medium-sized	13	TRBD1	CSAEGDRAYEQYF	TGCAGTGCCGAGGGGGACAGGGCCTACGAGCAGTACTTC
TRBJ1-6	TRBV27	-	15	TRBD1	CASSLLGRGNSPLHF	TGTGCCAGCAGTTTATTAGGCAGGGGGAATTCACCCCTCCACTTT
TRBJ2-1	TRBV5-1	few	15	TRBD2	CASSRRLAGDNEQFF	TGCGCCAGCAGCCGTCGACTAGCGGGAGACAATGAGCAGTTCTTC
TRBJ2-5	TRBV5-1	few	15	-	CASSLDAGPQETQYF	TGCGCCAGCAGCTTGGATGCGGGGCCGCAAGAGACCCAGTACTTC
TRBJ1-1	TRBV20-1	few	16	-	CSAIFRYDQIGTEAFF	TGCAGTGCTATTTTTCGGTACGACCAAATCGGCACTGAAGCTTTCTTT
TRBJ2-3	TRBV20-1	few	13	-	CSAPGLTTDTQYF	TGCAGTGCGCCCGGACTAACCACAGATACGCAGTATTTT
TRBJ2-5	TRBV10-3	-	14	TRBD1	CAISEGTVQETQYF	TGTGCCATCAGTGAAGGGACAGTGCAAGAGACCCAGTACTTC
TRBJ1-6	TRBV20-1	-	16	TRBD1	CSARARRAGGNSPLHF	TGCAGTGCTAGAGCTCGTAGAGCAGGGGGGAATTCACCCCTCCACTTT
TRBJ2-1	TRBV7-6	few	15	TRBD2	CASSLAWSGNNEQFF	TGTGCCAGCAGCTTAGCGTGGAGCGGGAACAATGAGCAGTTCTTC
TRBJ2-3	TRBV7-2	-	15	TRBD1	CASSPQGARGHTQYF	TGTGCCAGCAGCCCCCAGGGGGCCCGCGGGCATACGCAGTATTTT
TRBJ2-5	TRBV7-2	-	15	-	CASRLNGVTEETQYF	TGTGCCAGCAGGTTAAACGGTGTCACAGAAGAGACCCAGTACTTC
TRBJ2-1	TRBV20-1	-	15	TRBD2	CSLPGGSDSYNEQFF	TGCAGTCTGCCGGGCGGGAGTGATTCCTACAATGAGCAGTTCTTC
TRBJ2-7	TRBV7-8	-	14	-	CASSLASRSVEQYF	TGTGCCAGCAGCTTAGCAAGCAGGTCGGTTGAGCAGTACTTC
TRBJ2-7	TRBV6-2/TRBV6-3	medium-sized	18	TRBD2	CASSYSSSLTSGRYEQYF	TGTGCCAGCAGTTACTCGAGTTCCCTGACTAGCGGGAGATACGAGCAGTACTTC
TRBJ1-2	TRBV7-9	-	12	-	CASSLEARGYTF	TGTGCCAGCAGCTTAGAGGCCCGGGGCTACACCTTC
TRBJ2-5	TRBV10-3	-	15	TRBD1	CAISMGQGALETQYF	TGTGCCATCAGTATGGGACAGGGGGCCCTTGAGACCCAGTACTTC
TRBJ2-4	TRBV7-2	once	14	-	CASSFVGRDIIQYF	TGTGCCAGCAGCTTCGTCGGACGGGATATCATTCAGTACTTC
TRBJ2-5	TRBV4-2	-	15	-	CASSQVGRSEETQYF	TGTGCCAGCAGCCAAGTGGGGAGAAGTGAAGAGACCCAGTACTTC
TRBJ2-5	TRBV20-1	once	15	-	CSAEDERRLQETQYF	TGCAGTGCTGAGGACGAACGGCGGCTCCAAGAGACCCAGTACTTC
TRBJ2-1	TRBV7-2	-	16	TRBD2	CASSWGGTSGYNEQFF	TGTGCCAGCAGCTGGGGCGGGACTAGCGGTTACAATGAGCAGTTCTTC
TRBJ1-5	TRBV6-1	-	15	TRBD1	CASRTGTGSNQPQHF	TGTGCCAGCAGGACCGGGACAGGGAGCAATCAGCCCCAGCATTTT
TRBJ2-1	TRBV15	few	11	-	CATSTRTEQFF	TGTGCCACCAGCACTAGAACGGAGCAGTTCTTC
TRBJ2-1	TRBV6-5	-	15	-	CASSFGRGIMDEQFF	TGTGCCAGCAGTTTTGGTAGGGGGATAATGGATGAGCAGTTCTTC
TRBJ2-5	TRBV7-6	few	14	TRBD2	CASSRSGGVETQYF	TGTGCCAGCAGCCGAAGCGGGGGTGTGGAGACCCAGTACTTC
TRBJ2-3	TRBV20-1	-	13	-	CSARQTVGDTQYF	TGCAGTGCTAGACAAACCGTGGGGGATACGCAGTATTTT
TRBJ2-7	TRBV7-2	-	13	TRBD1	CASSLAGQGKRYF	TGTGCCAGCAGCTTAGCCGGACAGGGAAAGCGGTACTTC
TRBJ2-2	TRBV6-5	-	12	-	CASSYSTGELFF	TGTGCCAGCAGTTACAGCACCGGGGAGCTGTTTTTT
TRBJ1-6	TRBV7-8	few	13	-	CASSPEENSPLHF	TGTGCCAGCAGCCCCGAGGAAAATTCACCCCTCCACTTT
TRBJ2-7	TRBV10-3	-	15	TRBD1	CAITPGTGVSYEQYF	TGTGCCATCACCCCGGGGACAGGGGTATCCTACGAGCAGTACTTC
TRBJ2-3	TRBV7-9	few	15	-	CASSWLQEGTDTQYF	TGTGCCAGCAGCTGGTTACAGGAGGGCACAGATACGCAGTATTTT
TRBJ1-1	TRBV7-8	few	14	-	CASSLGSGLTEAFF	TGTGCCAGCAGCTTAGGTAGTGGATTGACTGAAGCTTTCTTT
TRBJ1-2	TRBV25-1	-	14	-	CASSKPGRPYGYTF	TGTGCCAGCAGTAAACCGGGACGTCCGTATGGCTACACCTTC
TRBJ1-1	TRBV20-1	-	12	-	CSATRQNTEAFF	TGCAGTGCCACCAGACAGAACACTGAAGCTTTCTTT
TRBJ2-5	TRBV6-4	-	14	-	CASSQGPYQETQYF	TGTGCCAGCAGCCAAGGTCCGTACCAAGAGACCCAGTACTTC
TRBJ2-7	TRBV10-3	-	19	TRBD1	CAISDQDRVRVTDSYEQYF	TGTGCCATCAGTGACCAAGACAGGGTGAGGGTCACAGACTCCTACGAGCAGTACTTC
TRBJ1-2	TRBV27	once	17	-	CASTITSIGTINYGYTF	TGTGCCAGCACCATCACGTCTATCGGGACCATCAACTATGGCTACACCTTC
TRBJ1-1	TRBV19	-	16	TRBD1	CASSPGGLASGTEAFF	TGTGCCAGTAGTCCAGGGGGCTTAGCTTCTGGCACTGAAGCTTTCTTT
TRBJ2-4	TRBV7-9	few	12	-	CASSVRGDIQYF	TGTGCCAGCAGCGTCCGAGGGGACATTCAGTACTTC
TRBJ1-5	TRBV20-1	-	14	-	CSARPGNSNQPQHF	TGCAGTGCTAGACCCGGGAATAGCAATCAGCCCCAGCATTTT
TRBJ2-7	TRBV7-8	-	13	-	CASSLPVKSEQYF	TGTGCCAGCAGCCTACCGGTGAAGAGTGAGCAGTACTTC
TRBJ2-3	TRBV6-1	-	15	TRBD1	CASRPGQGRTDTQYF	TGTGCCAGCAGACCCGGACAGGGGAGAACAGATACGCAGTATTTT
TRBJ2-7	TRBV28	-	14	TRBD1	CASSQFQGAYEQYF	TGCGCCAGCAGCCAATTTCAGGGGGCTTACGAGCAGTACTTC
TRBJ2-7	TRBV12-3/TRBV12-4	-	16	-	CASSPGTKGRSYEQYF	TGTGCCAGCAGTCCGGGGACAAAGGGGCGTTCCTACGAGCAGTACTTC
TRBJ2-4	TRBV11-3	-	17	-	CASSSKMGGRAKNIQYF	TGTGCCAGCAGCTCCAAGATGGGGGGTAGAGCCAAAAACATTCAGTACTTC
TRBJ2-3	TRBV19	-	15	TRBD2	CASDPWGGDGDTQYF	TGTGCCAGCGACCCGTGGGGGGGAGACGGAGATACGCAGTATTTT
TRBJ2-7	TRBV5-4	-	14	TRBD2	CASSPAGTNYEQYF	TGTGCCAGCAGCCCCGCCGGGACTAACTACGAGCAGTACTTC
TRBJ2-7	TRBV20-1	-	15	-	CSARRLQGNSYEQYF	TGCAGTGCTAGGAGGCTACAGGGCAACTCCTACGAGCAGTACTTC
TRBJ2-1	TRBV6-1	-	13	-	CASSESGHREQFF	TGTGCCAGCAGTGAAAGTGGACATCGGGAGCAGTTCTTC
TRBJ1-5	TRBV11-2	-	15	-	CASSPSSGFGQPQHF	TGTGCCAGCAGCCCCTCCTCGGGTTTCGGTCAGCCCCAGCATTTT
TRBJ2-5	TRBV20-1	few	13	-	CSASARGFGTQYF	TGCAGTGCTAGTGCCCGAGGGTTTGGGACCCAGTACTTC
TRBJ2-5	TRBV2	-	13	-	CASSSRLQETQYF	TGTGCCAGCAGCTCACGGTTGCAAGAGACCCAGTACTTC